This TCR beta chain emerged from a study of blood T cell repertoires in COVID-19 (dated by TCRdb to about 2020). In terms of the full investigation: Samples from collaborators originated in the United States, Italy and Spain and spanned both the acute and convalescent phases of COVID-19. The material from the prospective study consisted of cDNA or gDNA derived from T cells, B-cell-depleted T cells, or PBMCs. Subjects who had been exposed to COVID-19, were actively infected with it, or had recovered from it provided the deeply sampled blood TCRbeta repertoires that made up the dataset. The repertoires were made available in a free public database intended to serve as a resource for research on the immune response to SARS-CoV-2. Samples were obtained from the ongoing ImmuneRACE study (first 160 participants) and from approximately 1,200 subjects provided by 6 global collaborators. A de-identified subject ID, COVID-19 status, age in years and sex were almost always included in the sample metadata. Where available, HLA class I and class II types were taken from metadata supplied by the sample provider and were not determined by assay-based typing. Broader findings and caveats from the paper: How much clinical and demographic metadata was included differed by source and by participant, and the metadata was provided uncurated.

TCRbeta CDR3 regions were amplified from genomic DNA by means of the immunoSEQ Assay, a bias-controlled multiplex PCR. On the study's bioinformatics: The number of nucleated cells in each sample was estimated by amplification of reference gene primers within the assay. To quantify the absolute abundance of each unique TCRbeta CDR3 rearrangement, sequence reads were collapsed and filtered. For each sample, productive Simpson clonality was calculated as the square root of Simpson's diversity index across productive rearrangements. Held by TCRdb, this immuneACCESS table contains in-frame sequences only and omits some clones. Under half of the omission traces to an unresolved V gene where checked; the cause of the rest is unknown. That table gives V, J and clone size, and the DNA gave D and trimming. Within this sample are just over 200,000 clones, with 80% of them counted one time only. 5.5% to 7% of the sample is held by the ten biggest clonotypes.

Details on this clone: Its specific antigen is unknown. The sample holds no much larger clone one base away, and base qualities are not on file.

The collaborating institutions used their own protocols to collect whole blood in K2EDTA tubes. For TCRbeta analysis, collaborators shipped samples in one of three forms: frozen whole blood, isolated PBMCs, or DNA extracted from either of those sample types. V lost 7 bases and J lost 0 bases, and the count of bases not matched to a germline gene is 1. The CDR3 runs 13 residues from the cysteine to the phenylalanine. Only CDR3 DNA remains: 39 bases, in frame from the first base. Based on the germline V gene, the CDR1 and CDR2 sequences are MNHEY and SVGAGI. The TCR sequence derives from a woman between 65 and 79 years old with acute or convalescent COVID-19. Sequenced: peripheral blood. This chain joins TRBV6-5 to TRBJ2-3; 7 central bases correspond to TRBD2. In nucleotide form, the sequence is TGTGCCAGCAATAGCGGGAGCACAGATACGCAGTATTTT. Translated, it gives CASNSGSTDTQYF.